This note documents a single T cell receptor beta chain sequence. Its antigen remains undetermined. No much larger clone is present one base from it, and per-base qualities are unavailable. The data originate from a study of T cell responses to AZD1222 COVID-19 vaccine (dated by TCRdb to about 2021). Study-level background: A total of about 240 trial participants underwent TCR sequencing, of whom nearly 210 received two doses of AZD1222 and about 26 received two doses of the MenACWY control vaccine. Trial participants were enrolled by age into 18-55, 56-69 and 70-plus year subgroups, with about 150, 28 and 57 TCR-sequenced participants respectively. The research as a whole found: Participants were mostly white British, with more females than males. The authors suggested clonal diversity may have been underestimated. Epitopes outside the regions mutated in the B.1.351 and B.1.1.7 variants were reportedly recognized by nearly half of the unique spike-specific TCRs. Conclusions about previously exposed vaccinees are limited, since just 6 or 7 AZD1222 recipients were seropositive for SARS-CoV-2 at baseline. Vaccine-associated CD4 TCRs spanned the whole spike protein, with dominant responses in regions 160-218 and 743-854. Because no day 14 peak-response samples were available, the repertoires could be characterized only after the peak T cell response. The 56-69-year group was small, and its depth increase did not reach significance, likely because of low power. Spike-specific TCR breadth and depth rose significantly after two AZD1222 doses compared with day 0 and with MenACWY recipients.

V is pared back by 5 bases and J by 4 bases, with 17 bases lying between the germline termini. From its cysteine to its phenylalanine, the CDR3 spans 15 amino acids. Only the CDR3 portion is preserved as DNA: 45 bases, with reading frame beginning at the first base. The germline V gene sets CDR1 to MNHEY and CDR2 to SVGEGT. The CDR3 regions of human TCRbeta chains were analyzed by immunosequencing. The source study handled its data this way. Repertoire TCRs were checked for matches against a reference library of SARS-CoV-2-specific TCRs that had been generated using the MIRA antigen-specificity platform. Breadth meant the fraction of unique TCRs that were SARS-CoV-2-associated, whereas depth meant the fraction of total T cells that were SARS-CoV-2-associated. Using the MIRA data, every spike-specific TCR was mapped to the spike region that the TCR reacted to and assigned to either a CD4 or a CD8 class. Log10-transformed breadth and depth values were compared by one-way ANOVA with Sidak's multiple comparisons tests. TCRdb retrieved this table from immuneACCESS and kept in-frame rearrangements only. Not all clones are present; in checked studies, unresolved V genes account for under half, and no reason is known for the remainder. V and J calls and clone size come straight from that table; D and trimming were deduced from the DNA. The sample table records 100,000 to 120,000 clones; approximately 89% of these occur just once. Of the sample, about 3.3% falls within the top ten clones.

The time point label for this specimen denotes: baseline before first vaccination. The treatment or condition label here, explained by the study, means: meningococcal conjugate vaccine given as trial control. Vaccinee samples were obtained from the UK trials COV001 and COV002, which included a single-blind randomized controlled phase 2/3 trial of AZD1222 (ChAdOx1 nCoV-19) in healthy adults. Trial participant PBMC samples were collected at day 0 and day 28 after the second dose for TCRbeta chain sequencing. In this chain, TRBV6-2 or TRBV6-3 is recombined with TRBJ1-2, with TRBD1 perhaps the D gene, on 6 matching bases. Sequencing used peripheral blood, obtained on day 0 of MenACWY control vaccination. This receptor was obtained from an adult in good health. The CDR3 reads as follows: CASSAPGQSFYGYTF. The DNA sequence follows: TGTGCCAGCAGTGCTCCCGGACAGTCTTTCTATGGCTACACCTTC.